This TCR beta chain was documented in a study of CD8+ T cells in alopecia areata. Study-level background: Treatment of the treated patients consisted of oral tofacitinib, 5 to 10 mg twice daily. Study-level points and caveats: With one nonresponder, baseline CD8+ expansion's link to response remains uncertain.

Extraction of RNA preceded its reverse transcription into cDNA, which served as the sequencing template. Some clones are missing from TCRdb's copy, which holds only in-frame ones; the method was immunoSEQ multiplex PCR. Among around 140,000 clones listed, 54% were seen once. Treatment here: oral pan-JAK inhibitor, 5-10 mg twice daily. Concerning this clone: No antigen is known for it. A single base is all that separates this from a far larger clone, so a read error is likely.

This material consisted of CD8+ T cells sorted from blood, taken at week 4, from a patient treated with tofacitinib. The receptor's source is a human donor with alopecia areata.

DNA for the CDR3: TGTGCCAGCAGCTTGGACACCGGGGAGCTGTTTTTT. Its translation: CASSLDTGELFF. The chain uses TRBV5-4 and TRBJ2-2; D ambiguous. The CDR3 sequence is 12 residues long. Trimming stripped 0 bases from V and 3 bases from J, with 0 bases between. CDR1 is SGHNT and CDR2 is YYREEE in the germline V gene (reference sequence).